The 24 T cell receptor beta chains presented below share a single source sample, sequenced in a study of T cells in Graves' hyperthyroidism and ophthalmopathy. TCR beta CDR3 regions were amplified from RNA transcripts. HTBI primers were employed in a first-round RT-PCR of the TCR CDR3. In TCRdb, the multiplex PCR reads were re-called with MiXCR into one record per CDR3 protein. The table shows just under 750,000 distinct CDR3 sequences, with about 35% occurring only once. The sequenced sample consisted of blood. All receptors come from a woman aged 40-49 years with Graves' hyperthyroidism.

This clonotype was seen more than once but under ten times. CDR3 in amino acids: CASSRTTGSGANVLTF. The CDR3 DNA is TGTGCCAGCAGCCGAACAACAGGCTCTGGGGCCAACGTCCTGACTTTC. The V and J genes are TRBV3-1 and TRBJ2-6; D may be TRBD1 (5 bases). Germline assignment: CDR1 LGHDT and CDR2 YNNKEL (reference sequence). The CDR3 loop spans 16 amino acids. V was cut by 4 bases and J by 0 bases, with 10 bases left in between. Full variable domain (outside the CDR3, taken from reference TRBV3-1 and TRBJ2-6): DTAVSQTPKYLVTQMGNDKSIKCEQNLGHDTMYWYKQDSKKFLKIMFSYNNKELIINETVPNRFSPKSPDKAHLNLHINSLELGDSAVYFCASSRTTGSGANVLTFGAGSRLTVL.

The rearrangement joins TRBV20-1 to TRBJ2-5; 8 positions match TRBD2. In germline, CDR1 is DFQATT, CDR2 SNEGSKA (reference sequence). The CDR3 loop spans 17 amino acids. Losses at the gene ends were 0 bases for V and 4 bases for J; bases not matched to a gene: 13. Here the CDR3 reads CSAREGGGGPRGETQYF. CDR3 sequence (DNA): TGCAGTGCTAGAGAGGGGGGCGGGGGGCCCCGAGGAGAGACCCAGTACTTC.

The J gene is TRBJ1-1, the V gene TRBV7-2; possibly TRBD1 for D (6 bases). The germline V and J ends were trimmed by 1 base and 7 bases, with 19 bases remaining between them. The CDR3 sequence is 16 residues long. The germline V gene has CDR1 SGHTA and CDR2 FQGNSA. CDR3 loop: CASSLDLGGARSEAFF. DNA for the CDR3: TGTGCCAGCAGCTTAGACCTCGGGGGGGCACGGAGTGAAGCTTTCTTT.

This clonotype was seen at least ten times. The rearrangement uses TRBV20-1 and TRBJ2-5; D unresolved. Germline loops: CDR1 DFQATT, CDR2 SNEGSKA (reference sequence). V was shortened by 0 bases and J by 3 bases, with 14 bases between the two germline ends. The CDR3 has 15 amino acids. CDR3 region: CSARDPAPREETQYF. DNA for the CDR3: TGCAGTGCTAGAGATCCGGCACCCCGAGAAGAGACCCAGTACTTC.

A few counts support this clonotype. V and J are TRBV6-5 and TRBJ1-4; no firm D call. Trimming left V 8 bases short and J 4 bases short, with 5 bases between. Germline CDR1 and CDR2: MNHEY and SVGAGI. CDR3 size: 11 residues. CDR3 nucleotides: TGTGCCAGCGGCCATAATGAAAAACTGTTTTTT. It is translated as CASGHNEKLFF.

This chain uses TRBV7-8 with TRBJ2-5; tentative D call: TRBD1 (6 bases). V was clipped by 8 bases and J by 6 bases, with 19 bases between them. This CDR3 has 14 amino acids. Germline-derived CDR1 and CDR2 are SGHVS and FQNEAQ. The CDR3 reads CASGYRALKKTQYF. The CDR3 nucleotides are TGTGCCAGCGGGTACAGGGCTCTGAAAAAGACCCAGTACTTC.

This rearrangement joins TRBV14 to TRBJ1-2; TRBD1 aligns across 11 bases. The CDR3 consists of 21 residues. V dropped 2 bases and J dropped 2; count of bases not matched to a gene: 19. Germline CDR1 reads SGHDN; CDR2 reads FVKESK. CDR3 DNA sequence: TGTGCCAGCAGCCAAACGAGGGTCCAACTTCGGACAGGGGGCCGGAACTATGGCTACACCTTC. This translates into CASSQTRVQLRTGGRNYGYTF.

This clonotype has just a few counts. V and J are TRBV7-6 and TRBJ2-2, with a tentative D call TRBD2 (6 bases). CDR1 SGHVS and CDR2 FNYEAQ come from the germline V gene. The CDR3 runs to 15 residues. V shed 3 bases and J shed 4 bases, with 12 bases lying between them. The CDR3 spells CASSLQDYSTGELFF. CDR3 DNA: TGTGCCAGCAGCTTGCAGGACTACTCCACCGGGGAGCTGTTTTTT.

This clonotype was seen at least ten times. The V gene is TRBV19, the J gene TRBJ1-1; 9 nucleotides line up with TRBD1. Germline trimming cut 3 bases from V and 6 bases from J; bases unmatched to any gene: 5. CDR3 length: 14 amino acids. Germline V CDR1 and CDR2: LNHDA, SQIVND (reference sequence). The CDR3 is CASSIGTGFAEAFF. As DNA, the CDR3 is TGTGCCAGTAGTATTGGGACAGGGTTCGCTGAAGCTTTCTTT.

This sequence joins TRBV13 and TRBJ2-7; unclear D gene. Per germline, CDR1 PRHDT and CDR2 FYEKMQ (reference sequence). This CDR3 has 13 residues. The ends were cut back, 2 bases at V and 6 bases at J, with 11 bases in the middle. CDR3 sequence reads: CASSLMAPGEQYF. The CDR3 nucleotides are TGTGCCAGCAGCTTAATGGCTCCCGGCGAGCAGTACTTC.

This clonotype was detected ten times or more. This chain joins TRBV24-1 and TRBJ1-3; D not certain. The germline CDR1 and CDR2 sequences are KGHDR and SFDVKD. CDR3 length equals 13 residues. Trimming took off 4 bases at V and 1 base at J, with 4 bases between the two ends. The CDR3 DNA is TGTGCCACCAGTGAGGGGTCTGGAAACACCATATATTTT. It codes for CATSEGSGNTIYF.

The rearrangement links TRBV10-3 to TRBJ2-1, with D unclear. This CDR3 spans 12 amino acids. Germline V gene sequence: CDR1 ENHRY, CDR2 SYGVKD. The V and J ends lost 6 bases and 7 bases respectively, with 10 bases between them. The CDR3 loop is CAIRPDGNEQFF. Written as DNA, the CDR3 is TGTGCCATCAGGCCGGATGGGAATGAGCAGTTCTTC.

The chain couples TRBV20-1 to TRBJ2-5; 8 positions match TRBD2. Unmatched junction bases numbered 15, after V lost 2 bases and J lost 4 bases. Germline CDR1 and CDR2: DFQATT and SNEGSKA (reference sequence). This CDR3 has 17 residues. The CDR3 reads CSARPSSGGVPRETQYF. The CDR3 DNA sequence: TGCAGTGCTAGACCATCATCGGGGGGGGTTCCAAGAGAGACCCAGTACTTC.

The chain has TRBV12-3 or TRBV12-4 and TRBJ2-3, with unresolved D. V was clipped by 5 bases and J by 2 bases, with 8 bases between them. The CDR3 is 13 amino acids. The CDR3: CASSDGITDTQYF. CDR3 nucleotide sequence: TGTGCCAGCAGTGATGGGATCACAGATACGCAGTATTTT.

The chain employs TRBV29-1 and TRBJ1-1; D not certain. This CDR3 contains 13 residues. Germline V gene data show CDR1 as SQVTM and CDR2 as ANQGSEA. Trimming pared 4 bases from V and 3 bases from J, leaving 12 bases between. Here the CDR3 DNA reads TGCAGCGTTGTTGAGGGTGGGGACACTGAAGCTTTCTTT. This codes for CSVVEGGDTEAFF.

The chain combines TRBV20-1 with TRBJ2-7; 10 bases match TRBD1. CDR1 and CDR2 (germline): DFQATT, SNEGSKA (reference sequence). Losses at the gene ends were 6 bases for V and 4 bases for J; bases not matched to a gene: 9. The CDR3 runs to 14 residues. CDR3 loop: CSAPPDRGPYEQYF. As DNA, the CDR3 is TGCAGTGCCCCGCCTGACAGGGGGCCGTACGAGCAGTACTTC.

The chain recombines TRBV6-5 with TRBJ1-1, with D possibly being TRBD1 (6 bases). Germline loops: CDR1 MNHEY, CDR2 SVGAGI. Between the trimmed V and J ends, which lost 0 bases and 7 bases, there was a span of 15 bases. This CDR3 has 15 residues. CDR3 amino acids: CASSYSWGAEDEAFF. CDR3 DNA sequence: TGTGCCAGCAGTTACTCGTGGGGGGCCGAAGATGAAGCTTTCTTT.

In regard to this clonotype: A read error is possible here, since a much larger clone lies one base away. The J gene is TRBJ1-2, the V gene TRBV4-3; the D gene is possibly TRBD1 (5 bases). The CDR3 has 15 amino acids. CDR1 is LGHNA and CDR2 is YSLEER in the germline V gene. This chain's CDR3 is CASSQGLTDIYSYTF. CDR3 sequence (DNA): TGCGCCAGCAGCCAGGGACTGACAGATATCTATAGCTACACCTTC.

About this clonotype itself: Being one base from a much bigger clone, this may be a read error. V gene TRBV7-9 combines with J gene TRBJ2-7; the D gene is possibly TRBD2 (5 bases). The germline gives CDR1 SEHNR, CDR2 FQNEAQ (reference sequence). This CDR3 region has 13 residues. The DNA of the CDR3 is TGCGCCAGCAGCCAAGAAGCGGCTTACGAGCAGCACTTC. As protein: CASSQEAAYEQHF.

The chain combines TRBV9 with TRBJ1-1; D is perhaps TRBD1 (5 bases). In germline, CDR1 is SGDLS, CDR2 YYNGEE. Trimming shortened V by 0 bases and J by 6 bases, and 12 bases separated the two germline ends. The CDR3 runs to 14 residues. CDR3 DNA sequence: TGTGCCAGCAGCGTAGATGGGGGGACCCCTGAAGCTTTCTTT. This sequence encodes CASSVDGGTPEAFF.

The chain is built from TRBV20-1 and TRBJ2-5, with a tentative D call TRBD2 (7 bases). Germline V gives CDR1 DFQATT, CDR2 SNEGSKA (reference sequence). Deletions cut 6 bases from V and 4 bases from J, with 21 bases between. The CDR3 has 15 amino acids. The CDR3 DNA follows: TGCAGTGCCGACGTCCTAGCGGAGGGGGGAGAGACCCAGTACTTC. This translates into CSADVLAEGGETQYF.

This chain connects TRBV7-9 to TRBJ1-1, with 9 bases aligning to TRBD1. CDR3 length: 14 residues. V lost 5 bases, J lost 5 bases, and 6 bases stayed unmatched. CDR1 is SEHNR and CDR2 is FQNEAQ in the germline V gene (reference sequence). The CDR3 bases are TGTGCCAGCAGCCCGATGGGGACAGGGACTGAAGCTTTCTTT. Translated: CASSPMGTGTEAFF.

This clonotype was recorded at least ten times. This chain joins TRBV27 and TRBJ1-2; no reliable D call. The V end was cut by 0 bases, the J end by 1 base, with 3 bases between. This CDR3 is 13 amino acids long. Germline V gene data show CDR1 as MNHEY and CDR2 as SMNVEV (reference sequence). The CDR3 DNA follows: TGTGCCAGCAGTTTATCGAATAACTATGGCTACACCTTC. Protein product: CASSLSNNYGYTF.

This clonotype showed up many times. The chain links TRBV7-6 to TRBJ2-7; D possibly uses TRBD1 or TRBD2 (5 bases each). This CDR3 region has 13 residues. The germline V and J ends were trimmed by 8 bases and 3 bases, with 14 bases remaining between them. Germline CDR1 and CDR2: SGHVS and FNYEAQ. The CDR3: CASRGTGNYEQYF. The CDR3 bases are TGTGCCAGCCGGGGCACAGGTAACTACGAGCAGTACTTC.